The 25 T cell receptor beta chains reported below all come from one sample, sequenced in a study of regulatory T cells in long-lasting Graves disease. Regarding time point: newly diagnosed GD, antithyroid drugs for less than 3 months. Making the TCR library involved RNA that had been extracted from PBMCs. With iRepertoire HTBI primers and Arm-PCR of CDR3 regions, TCR beta libraries were built. TCRdb re-derived calls from the multiplex PCR reads in MiXCR, one entry per CDR3 protein. The sample consists of hundreds of thousands of distinct CDR3 sequences, roughly 12% of them appearing once. The data also belong to a second study, concerning T cells in Graves' hyperthyroidism and ophthalmopathy.

The input for sequencing was peripheral blood mononuclear cells (PBMCs), taken at new diagnosis, from a patient treated with antithyroid drugs. Every receptor here comes from a man in his thirties or forties with Graves disease.

This clonotype was counted at least ten times. V is TRBV6-5 and J is TRBJ2-2, with 8 bases lining up with TRBD2. The length of the CDR3 is 16 residues. CDR1 and CDR2 from the germline V gene are MNHEY and SVGAGI. With V trimmed by 2 bases and J by 4 bases, 6 bases remained unmatched. As DNA, the CDR3 is TGTGCCAGCAGTTACGATGCGGGAGGCGGCACCGGGGAGCTGTTTTTT. Encoded protein: CASSYDAGGGTGELFF.

This clonotype was observed many times. The chain recombines TRBV13 with TRBJ2-1; D gene ambiguous. This CDR3 has 14 residues. From germline, CDR1 is PRHDT and CDR2 FYEKMQ (reference sequence). V was pared by 9 bases and J by 0 bases, with 12 bases between. The DNA of the CDR3 is TGTGCCAGTAGTCCGACGGGCTCCTACAATGAGCAGTTCTTC. Protein sequence: CASSPTGSYNEQFF.

This chain joins TRBV11-2 and TRBJ2-7; TRBD1 or TRBD2 may be the D gene (5 bases each). V was trimmed by 1 base and J by 2 bases, leaving 21 bases between them. The CDR3 length is 18 residues. Germline CDR1 is SGHAT and CDR2 is FQNNGV. CDR3 in DNA: TGTGCCAGCAGCTTAGGGCCGGGGACCGAGCCAAGAACCTACGAGCAGTACTTC. Residues: CASSLGPGTEPRTYEQYF. The full variable domain, completed using reference TRBV11-2 and TRBJ2-7, is EAGVAQSPRYKIIEKRQSVAFWCNPISGHATLYWYQQILGQGPKLLIQFQNNGVVDDSQLPKDRFSAERLKGVDSTLKIQPAKLEDSAVYLCASSLGPGTEPRTYEQYFGPGTRLTVT.

At least ten counts were recorded for this clonotype. The rearrangement uses TRBV2 and TRBJ1-5; maybe TRBD1 (6 bases). Germline V CDR1 and CDR2: SNHLY, FYNNEI. The CDR3 has 15 amino acids. V dropped 0 bases and J dropped 9 bases, with 15 bases sitting between them. The CDR3 sequence is CASSEARGGVRPQHF. The CDR3, as DNA: TGTGCCAGCAGTGAAGCGCGCGGGGGCGTCAGGCCCCAGCATTTT.

About this clonotype itself: Given a much more abundant clone one base away, this may be a read error. The chain links TRBV20-1 to TRBJ2-3; 9 bases agree with TRBD1. The CDR3 is 15 amino acids. CDR1 and CDR2 from the germline V gene are DFQATT and SNEGSKA (reference sequence). The CDR3 DNA is TGCACTGCTTCCGGGACAGGGCAGGGCACAGATACGCAGTATTTT. It specifies CTASGTGQGTDTQYF.

This clonotype was found many times. This chain joins TRBV24-1 and TRBJ2-1; the match to TRBD2 covers 7 bases. V was pared by 3 bases and J by 0 bases, with 4 bases of the junction left unmatched. Germline CDR1 and CDR2: KGHDR and SFDVKD. This CDR3 is built from 16 residues. The CDR3 is CATSDPSGNSYNEQFF. CDR3 DNA sequence: TGTGCCACCAGTGATCCGAGCGGGAACTCCTACAATGAGCAGTTCTTC.

This clonotype was observed at least ten times. The V and J genes are TRBV6-1 and TRBJ2-7; the match to TRBD2 covers 7 bases. CDR3 length equals 14 residues. Germline V gene lookup returns CDR1 MNHNS and CDR2 SASEGT. Trimming at V came to 6 bases and at J to 0 bases, leaving 5 bases not matched to a gene. CDR3 sequence (DNA): TGTGCCAGCAGCCTAGCGGAGAGCTCCTACGAGCAGTACTTC. It translates to CASSLAESSYEQYF.

The chain carries TRBV3-1 and TRBJ1-3, with D unclear. CDR3 size: 16 residues. The germline V gene has CDR1 LGHDT and CDR2 YNNKEL (reference sequence). V was clipped by 1 base and J by 2 bases, with 12 bases between them. CDR3 sequence (DNA): TGTGCCAGCAGCCAAGGGGCCCTCCACACTGGAAACACCATATATTTT. Translated: CASSQGALHTGNTIYF.

At least ten counts were recorded for this clonotype. The J gene is TRBJ2-1, the V gene TRBV27; tentative D call: TRBD2 (5 bases). Trimming removed 3 bases at V and 1 base at J, with 16 bases between. The germline V gene encodes CDR1 MNHEY and CDR2 SMNVEV (reference sequence). The CDR3 length is 17 residues. The CDR3, as DNA: TGTGCCAGCAGTTTCTCCCCCCCACTAGTGTCCTACAATGAGCAGTTCTTC. It yields the protein CASSFSPPLVSYNEQFF.

This clonotype was observed many times. The rearrangement joins TRBV7-9 to TRBJ2-7; 7 nucleotides agree with TRBD1. Trimming removed 1 base from V and 5 bases from J; junction bases left unmatched: 5. CDR1 SEHNR and CDR2 FQNEAQ come from the germline V gene (reference sequence). The CDR3 spans 14 residues. The CDR3 sequence is CASSLGATGDEQYF. The CDR3 DNA is TGTGCCAGCAGCTTAGGGGCCACAGGGGACGAGCAGTACTTC.

This clonotype was detected ten times or more. The rearrangement links TRBV12-3 or TRBV12-4 to TRBJ1-1; 7 nucleotides align to TRBD1. The CDR3 has 13 amino acids. Trimming removed 9 bases from V and 1 base from J; junction bases left unmatched: 5. CDR3 sequence (DNA): TGTGCCAGTGGGGGACAGCAGAACACTGAAGCTTTCTTT. Translation gives CASGGQQNTEAFF.

J is TRBJ2-5 and V is TRBV27; TRBD1 matches at 12 bases. CDR1 is MNHEY, CDR2 SMNVEV, per germline (reference sequence). This CDR3 is built from 15 residues. Trimming took 7 bases from V and 5 from J; bases not matched to a gene: 8. The CDR3 protein is CASKPGQGAWETQYF. DNA for the CDR3: TGTGCCAGCAAACCGGGACAGGGGGCTTGGGAGACCCAGTACTTC.

The table lists this clonotype with many counts. This sequence joins TRBV15 and TRBJ2-1; 10 bases match TRBD2. The germline V gene has CDR1 LNHNV and CDR2 YYDKDF (reference sequence). This CDR3 spans 16 amino acids. The junction had 5 bases not matched to a gene; V was cut back by 1 base and J by 5 bases. CDR3 nucleotides: TGTGCCACCAGCAGAGTTCGGCTAGCGGGAGACAATGAGCAGTTCTTC. Amino acid sequence: CATSRVRLAGDNEQFF.

This clonotype was observed a handful of times. The chain recombines TRBV14 with TRBJ2-1, with 9 bases matching TRBD2. CDR1 is SGHDN, CDR2 FVKESK, per germline. With V trimmed by 5 bases and J by 4 bases, 9 bases remained unmatched. This CDR3 is 16 amino acids long. This CDR3 reads CASSDILAGWYNEQFF. Here the CDR3 DNA reads TGTGCCAGCAGCGATATCCTAGCGGGATGGTACAATGAGCAGTTCTTC.

This clonotype was seen at least ten times. The chain recombines TRBV5-4 with TRBJ2-3; 9 nucleotides agree with TRBD1. V trimming: 4 bases; J trimming: 3 bases; junction bases outside the gene matches: 12. CDR3 length: 17 amino acids. Germline assignment: CDR1 SGHNT and CDR2 YYREEE (reference sequence). The CDR3: CASSKPSGTGKTDTQYF. The CDR3 DNA is TGTGCCAGCAGCAAACCTTCCGGGACAGGGAAAACAGATACGCAGTATTTT. Variable domain in full (rest from reference TRBV5-4 and TRBJ2-3): ETGVTQSPTHLIKTRGQQVTLRCSSQSGHNTVSWYQQALGQGPQFIFQYYREEENGRGNFPPRFSGLQFPNYSSELNVNALELDDSALYLCASSKPSGTGKTDTQYFGPGTRLTVL.

The V and J genes are TRBV11-2 and TRBJ2-5; D may be TRBD2 (6 bases). The CDR3 contains 15 residues. V was shortened by 5 bases and J by 5 bases, with 18 bases between the two germline ends. Germline CDR1 reads SGHAT; CDR2 reads FQNNGV. In DNA, the CDR3 is TGTGCCAGCAGCCCCGGGACTGGAAAGAGGGAGACCCAGTACTTC. It specifies CASSPGTGKRETQYF. Together with reference TRBV11-2 and TRBJ2-5, the CDR3 gives the full variable domain: EAGVAQSPRYKIIEKRQSVAFWCNPISGHATLYWYQQILGQGPKLLIQFQNNGVVDDSQLPKDRFSAERLKGVDSTLKIQPAKLEDSAVYLCASSPGTGKRETQYFGPGTRLLVL.

This clonotype has a count of ten or more. The chain links TRBV7-6 to TRBJ2-3, with D tentatively TRBD2 (5 bases). CDR1 is SGHVS and CDR2 is FNYEAQ in the germline V gene. Trimming removed 2 bases from V and 0 bases from J, with 15 bases in between. CDR3 length: 17 residues. The CDR3 coding sequence is TGTGCCAGCAGCTTACTAACTGGTGGCGGGAGCACAGATACGCAGTATTTT. It specifies CASSLLTGGGSTDTQYF.

In the case of this clonotype: A clone one base away is much larger, so this may be a read error. DNA for the CDR3: TGTGCCAGCAGCCCGGACGGGAACACTAAAGCTTTCTTT. Its translation: CASSPDGNTKAFF. The chain joins TRBV7-2 to TRBJ1-1; no clear D. Germline CDR1 SGHTA, CDR2 FQGNSA. The CDR3 covers 13 residues.

This clonotype has just a few counts. V is TRBV29-1 and J is TRBJ2-7; 10 positions match TRBD2. The J segment lost 7 bases and the V segment lost 7 bases, leaving 4 bases of the junction unmatched. This CDR3 has 11 amino acids. Germline V gene sequence: CDR1 SQVTM, CDR2 ANQGSEA. The CDR3 loop reads CSAGLAAEQYF. The CDR3 DNA reads as TGCAGCGCCGGACTAGCGGCAGAGCAGTACTTC.

This clonotype was counted at least ten times. The rearrangement uses TRBV7-3 and TRBJ2-1; 8 bases line up with TRBD1. The CDR3 covers 15 residues. V lost 2 bases to trimming and J lost 9 bases; unmatched junction nucleotides: 9. The V gene's germline CDR1 is SGHTA and CDR2 FQGTGA. CDR3 sequence reads: CASSLQGAGLSEQFF. The CDR3 DNA follows: TGTGCCAGCAGCTTACAGGGGGCGGGCCTCTCTGAGCAGTTCTTC.

The V and J genes are TRBV7-2 and TRBJ2-5; no definite D call. CDR3 length: 16 residues. Germline assignment: CDR1 SGHTA and CDR2 FQGNSA. The V end was cut by 5 bases, the J end by 6 bases, with 22 bases between. The DNA of the CDR3 is TGTGCCAGCAGCATTAGGACCGAGACCAGAGGAAAGACCCAGTACTTC. The encoded protein is CASSIRTETRGKTQYF. Combining the CDR3 with reference TRBV7-2 and TRBJ2-5 gives the whole variable domain GAGVSQSPSNKVTEKGKDVELRCDPISGHTALYWYRQSLGQGLEFLIYFQGNSAPDKSGLPSDRFSAERTGGSVSTLTIQRTQQEDSAVYLCASSIRTETRGKTQYFGPGTRLLVL.

This clonotype has ten or more counts. The chain uses TRBV2 and TRBJ2-3, with a possible D match to TRBD2 (6 bases). V was shortened by 7 bases and J by 5 bases, with 13 bases between the two germline ends. The CDR3 runs to 13 residues. Germline V gene data show CDR1 as SNHLY and CDR2 as FYNNEI. CDR3 residues: CASNDRGGDTQYF. Written as DNA, the CDR3 is TGTGCCAGCAACGACCGGGGAGGAGATACGCAGTATTTT.

This clonotype was detected ten times or more. J is TRBJ2-1 and V is TRBV2; TRBD1 matches 11 bases. Trimming at V came to 5 bases and at J to 2 bases, leaving 2 bases not matched to a gene. Per the germline V gene, CDR1 is SNHLY and CDR2 is FYNNEI. The CDR3 length is 15 residues. The CDR3 DNA sequence: TGTGCCAGCAGTTCGGGACAGGGGGCCTACAATGAGCAGTTCTTC. Its translation: CASSSGQGAYNEQFF.

This clonotype was seen ten or more times. The rearrangement joins TRBV10-2 to TRBJ1-1; maybe TRBD1 (5 bases). From germline, CDR1 is WSHSY and CDR2 SAAADI. This CDR3 has 12 amino acids. Between the trimmed V and J ends, which lost 7 bases and 0 bases, there was a span of 6 bases. CDR3 amino acids: CASTRVNTEAFF. CDR3 coding DNA: TGCGCCAGCACCAGGGTGAACACTGAAGCTTTCTTT.

This clonotype was detected many times. The CDR3 bases are TGTGCCAGCAGTTATAAGCTAGCGGGACTGGAGACCCAGTACTTC. Protein product: CASSYKLAGLETQYF. The chain employs TRBV27 and TRBJ2-5; 9 bases are shared with TRBD2. The CDR3 totals 15 residues. Germline V lookup: CDR1 MNHEY, CDR2 SMNVEV (reference sequence). Losses at the gene ends were 4 bases for V and 5 bases for J; bases not matched to a gene: 8.